Listed here are 18 T cell receptor beta chains from one sample, sequenced in a study of STAT5B mutations in CD4+ large granular lymphocyte leukemia. The method was immunoSEQ multiplex PCR; TCRdb's version includes in-frame clones alone and lacks a portion of them. The profile shows roughly 29,000 clones, 65% to 80% of them singletons. The sample taken for sequencing was CD4+ T cells from blood buffy coats. These receptors were collected from a human donor in good health.

V is TRBV27 and J is TRBJ1-1, with D tentatively TRBD1 (6 bases). Germline V gene sequence: CDR1 MNHEY, CDR2 SMNVEV (reference sequence). Trimming took 7 bases from V and 0 from J, leaving 21 bases between them. This CDR3 has 17 residues. The CDR3 region has the DNA TGTGCCAGCACCAAAACCGGCGGGGGCGGCATGAACACTGAAGCTTTCTTT. Translation: CASTKTGGGGMNTEAFF.

The genes are TRBV27 and TRBJ2-3; TRBD2 might be the D (6 bases). The CDR3 is made up of 11 amino acids. Germline lookup yields CDR1 MNHEY and CDR2 SMNVEV (reference sequence). V lost 10 bases and J lost 1, with 6 bases in between. The CDR3 reads CATGGTDTQYF. The DNA for the CDR3 is TGTGCCACGGGGGGCACAGATACGCAGTATTTT.

This sequence joins TRBV7-8 and TRBJ2-3; the D is unclear. V lost 0 bases to trimming and J lost 2 bases, with 9 bases between them. Germline assignment: CDR1 SGHVS and CDR2 FQNEAQ. The CDR3 is 15 amino acids. The CDR3 region is CASSLARLYTDTQYF. For the CDR3, the DNA is TGTGCCAGCAGCTTAGCGAGACTCTACACAGATACGCAGTATTTT.

This chain links TRBV27 with TRBJ2-7; D uncertain. CDR1 is MNHEY and CDR2 is SMNVEV in the germline V gene (reference sequence). Trimming removed 6 bases from V and 2 bases from J, with 14 bases in between. The CDR3 contains 14 residues. The CDR3 here is CASSTSGSTYEQYF. In DNA form, the CDR3 reads TGTGCCAGCAGCACCTCGGGCAGCACCTACGAGCAGTACTTC.

V gene TRBV30 combines with J gene TRBJ2-5; TRBD2 might be the D (5 bases). Trimming left V 0 bases short and J 1 base short, with 12 bases between. Germline V gene data show CDR1 as GTSNPN and CDR2 as SVGIG (reference sequence). CDR3 length equals 15 residues. CDR3 coding DNA: TGTGCCTGGAGTGTACGAGGCGCGGGCCAAGAGACCCAGTACTTC. Amino acid sequence: CAWSVRGAGQETQYF.

The rearrangement links TRBV2 to TRBJ2-3; D is ambiguous. This CDR3 has 11 residues. CDR1 and CDR2 from the germline V gene are SNHLY and FYNNEI. With 4 bases removed from V and 7 bases from J, the gap between germline ends came to 6 bases. The CDR3 region is CASSVRNTQYF. DNA for the CDR3: TGTGCCAGCAGTGTGAGAAATACGCAGTATTTT.

This clone showed up just once. The chain has TRBV6-5 and TRBJ2-7, with a tentative D call TRBD2 (5 bases). Germline V gene data show CDR1 as MNHEY and CDR2 as SVGAGI. Trimming shortened V by 4 bases and J by 9 bases, and 16 bases separated the two germline ends. The CDR3 spans 13 residues. Here the CDR3 DNA reads TGTGCCAGCAGTTCCCCGGGAAGTAGGGTGCAGTACTTC. Protein sequence: CASSSPGSRVQYF.

This chain uses TRBV7-9 with TRBJ1-1, with unresolved D. The germline gives CDR1 SEHNR, CDR2 FQNEAQ (reference sequence). The CDR3 runs to 14 residues. Trimming removed 5 bases at V and 5 bases at J, with 15 bases between. CDR3 protein: CASSPVAGWTEAFF. The CDR3 DNA reads TGTGCCAGCAGCCCAGTCGCGGGTTGGACTGAAGCTTTCTTT. The variable domain in full, completed from reference TRBV7-9 and TRBJ1-1, reads DTGVSQNPRHKITKRGQNVTFRCDPISEHNRLYWYRQTLGQGPEFLTYFQNEAQLEKSRLLSDRFSAERPKGSFSTLEIQRTEQGDSAMYLCASSPVAGWTEAFFGQGTRLTVV.

The gene calls are TRBV15 and TRBJ2-1; D is uncertain. The CDR3 covers 11 residues. Trimming shortened V by 4 bases and J by 8 bases, and 6 bases separated the two germline ends. The V gene's germline CDR1 is LNHNV and CDR2 YYDKDF (reference sequence). Here the CDR3 DNA reads TGTGCCACCAGCAATATTCATGAGCAGTTCTTC. It codes for CATSNIHEQFF.

The chain carries TRBV27 and TRBJ1-1; D is undetermined. The CDR3 is 13 residues long. Trimming removed 1 base from V and 4 bases from J, with 7 bases in between. Germline-derived CDR1 and CDR2 are MNHEY and SMNVEV (reference sequence). The CDR3 reads CASSLLGSTEAFF. CDR3 coding DNA: TGTGCCAGCAGTTTATTGGGGTCCACTGAAGCTTTCTTT.

This clone showed up just once. The J gene is TRBJ2-2, the V gene TRBV6-6; 7 positions agree with TRBD2. Germline trimming cut 8 bases from V and 4 bases from J; bases unmatched to any gene: 7. Looked up from germline, CDR1 is MNHNY and CDR2 is SVGAGI (reference sequence). The CDR3 is made up of 14 amino acids. CDR3 nucleotide sequence: TGTGCCAGCGAAGCACTAGCGAGCACCGGGGAGCTGTTTTTT. This codes for CASEALASTGELFF.

The rearrangement links TRBV5-1 to TRBJ2-2; tentative D call: TRBD2 (7 bases). V lost 3 bases, J lost 5 bases, and 17 bases lay in between. CDR1 and CDR2 from the germline V gene are SGHRS and YFSETQ. This CDR3 contains 16 residues. CDR3 sequence (DNA): TGCGCCAGCAGCTGGACCCTGGGAGGGGGAACCGGGGAGCTGTTTTTT. Protein product: CASSWTLGGGTGELFF.

The rearrangement uses TRBV25-1 and TRBJ2-2; 9 bases map to TRBD2. CDR3 length: 17 amino acids. Germline V lookup: CDR1 MGHDK, CDR2 SYGVNS. J gave up 6 bases and V 0 bases, and 8 bases lay outside the gene matches. The CDR3, as DNA: TGTGCCAGCAGTGAATATGGAATGGGACTAGCTGCCGGGGAGCTGTTTTTT. Protein: CASSEYGMGLAAGELFF.

Worth noting for this clone: Its ends do not fully match the called genes, so a read error is possible. The chain links TRBV2 to TRBJ1-5, with D possibly TRBD1 on 5 matching bases. Germline-derived CDR1 and CDR2 are SNHLY and FYNNEI. The CDR3 contains 13 residues. CDR3 nucleotides: TGTGCCGGCAGTGATCAGGGCGGCCAGCCCCAGCATTTT. Residues: CAGSDQGGQPQHF. The full variable domain, completed using reference TRBV2 and TRBJ1-5, is EPEVTQTPSHQVTQMGQEVILRCVPISNHLYFYWYRQILGQKVEFLVSFYNNEISEKSEIFDDQFSVERPDGSNFTLKIRSTKLEDSAMYFCAGSDQGGQPQHFGDGTRLSIL.

This clone appeared a few times. The rearrangement joins TRBV11-2 to TRBJ1-1; possibly TRBD1 for D (6 bases). V was trimmed by 6 bases and J by 1 base, leaving 15 bases between them. In germline, CDR1 is SGHAT, CDR2 FQNNGV. The CDR3 covers 15 residues. The DNA for the CDR3 is TGTGCCAGCAGGATACCAGGGGTCGCGAACACTGAAGCTTTCTTT. It is translated as CASRIPGVANTEAFF.

This clone was observed a few times. This chain uses TRBV15 with TRBJ2-5; D gene unclear. Trimming cost V 5 bases and J 4 bases, with 14 bases left between them. This CDR3 spans 14 amino acids. The germline V gene has CDR1 LNHNV and CDR2 YYDKDF (reference sequence). CDR3 amino acids: CATSSPQRLETQYF. CDR3 nucleotide sequence: TGTGCCACCAGCTCCCCACAAAGGTTAGAGACCCAGTACTTC. The complete variable domain, with remaining parts taken from reference TRBV15 and TRBJ2-5, reads DAMVIQNPRYQVTQFGKPVTLSCSQTLNHNVMYWYQQKSSQAPKLLFHYYDKDFNNEADTPDNFQSRRPNTSFCFLDIRSPGLGDTAMYLCATSSPQRLETQYFGPGTRLLVL.

J is TRBJ1-1 and V is TRBV2, with D unclear. Germline lookup yields CDR1 SNHLY and CDR2 FYNNEI. This CDR3 spans 13 amino acids. V shed 3 bases and J shed 0 bases, with 5 bases lying between them. The CDR3 reads CASSEEMNTEAFF. The CDR3 bases are TGTGCCAGCAGTGAGGAGATGAACACTGAAGCTTTCTTT.

The chain carries TRBV5-1 and TRBJ1-2; 10 positions match TRBD1. The V gene end was trimmed by 4 bases and the J gene end by 5 bases; junction bases not matched to a gene: 8. Per germline, CDR1 SGHRS and CDR2 YFSETQ. CDR3 length: 15 residues. The CDR3 DNA reads as TGCGCCAGCAGCCAGAGACAGGGGGCAGGGTATGGCTACACCTTC. Translating gives CASSQRQGAGYGYTF.